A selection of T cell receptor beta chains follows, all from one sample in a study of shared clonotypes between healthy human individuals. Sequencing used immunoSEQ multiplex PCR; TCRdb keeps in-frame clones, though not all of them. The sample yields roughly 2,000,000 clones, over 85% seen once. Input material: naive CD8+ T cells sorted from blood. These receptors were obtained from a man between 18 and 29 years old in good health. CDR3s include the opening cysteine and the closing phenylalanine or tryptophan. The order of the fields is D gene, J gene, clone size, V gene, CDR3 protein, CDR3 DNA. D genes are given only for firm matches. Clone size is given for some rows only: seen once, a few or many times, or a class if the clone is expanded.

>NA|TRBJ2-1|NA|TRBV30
CAWSPKATSLYNEQFF
TGTGCCTGGAGCCCAAAGGCTACCTCTCTCTACAATGAGCAGTTCTTC
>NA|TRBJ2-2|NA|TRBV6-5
CASSYLTPTGELFF
TGTGCCAGCAGTTACTTGACACCAACCGGGGAGCTGTTTTTT
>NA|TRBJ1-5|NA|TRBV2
CASSEAGYNQPQHF
TGTGCCAGCAGTGAAGCGGGGTACAATCAGCCCCAGCATTTT
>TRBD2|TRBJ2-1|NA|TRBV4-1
CASSWLAGGSYNEQFF
TGCGCCAGCAGCTGGCTAGCGGGGGGGTCCTACAATGAGCAGTTCTTC
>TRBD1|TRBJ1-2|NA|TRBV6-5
CASSYLPGGYGYTF
TGTGCCAGCAGTTACCTACCAGGGGGGTATGGCTACACCTTC
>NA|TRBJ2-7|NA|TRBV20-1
CSARTFFEQYF
TGCAGTGCTAGGACGTTCTTCGAGCAGTACTTC
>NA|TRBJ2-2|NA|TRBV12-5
CASGVILTDWTGELFF
TGTGCTAGTGGAGTGATCTTGACAGATTGGACCGGGGAGCTGTTTTTT
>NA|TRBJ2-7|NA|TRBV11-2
CASSSQAAYEQYF
TGTGCCAGCAGCTCCCAGGCAGCCTACGAGCAGTACTTC
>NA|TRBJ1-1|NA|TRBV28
CASSLDNAEAFF
TGTGCCAGCAGTTTAGATAACGCTGAAGCTTTCTTT
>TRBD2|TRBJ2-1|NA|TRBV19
CATQAGSGNEQFF
TGTGCCACCCAAGCGGGTAGCGGGAATGAGCAGTTCTTC
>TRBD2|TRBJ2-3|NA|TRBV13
CASSLGLAEPDTQYF
TGTGCCAGCAGCTTAGGACTAGCGGAACCAGATACGCAGTATTTT
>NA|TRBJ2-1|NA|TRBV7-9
CASSLESSYNEQFF
TGTGCCAGCAGCTTAGAGAGCTCCTACAATGAGCAGTTCTTC
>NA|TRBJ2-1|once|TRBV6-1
CASRKQQGSYNEQFF
TGTGCCAGCAGGAAGCAGCAGGGATCCTACAATGAGCAGTTCTTC
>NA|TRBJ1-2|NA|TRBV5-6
CASSRAGEDLYGYTF
TGTGCCAGCAGCCGCGCCGGGGAGGACCTCTATGGCTACACCTTC
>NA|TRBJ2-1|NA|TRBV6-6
CASSLAGAQFF
TGTGCCAGCAGTCTAGCCGGGGCGCAGTTCTTC
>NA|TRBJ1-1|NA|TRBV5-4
CASSLADNTEAFF
TGTGCCAGCAGCTTGGCCGACAACACTGAAGCTTTCTTT
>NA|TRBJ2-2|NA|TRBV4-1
CASSQAGLNTGELFF
TGCGCCAGCAGCCAAGCGGGGCTGAACACCGGGGAGCTGTTTTTT
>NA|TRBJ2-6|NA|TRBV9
CASGQPFFSGANVLTF
TGTGCCAGCGGACAGCCTTTCTTCTCTGGGGCCAACGTCCTGACTTTC
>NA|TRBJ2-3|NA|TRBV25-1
CASLGAQAYTDTQYF
TGTGCCAGCCTCGGGGCGCAGGCCTACACAGATACGCAGTATTTT
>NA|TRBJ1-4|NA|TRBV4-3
CASSQDEGFEKLFF
TGCGCCAGCAGCCAAGATGAGGGTTTTGAAAAACTGTTTTTT
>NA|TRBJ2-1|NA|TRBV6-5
CASSYSGTPNEQFF
TGTGCCAGCAGTTACTCGGGAACCCCAAATGAGCAGTTCTTC
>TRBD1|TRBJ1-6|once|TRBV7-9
CASSFLSQGAVNNSPLHF
TGTGCCAGCAGCTTTCTTTCCCAGGGGGCTGTAAATAATTCACCCCTCCACTTT
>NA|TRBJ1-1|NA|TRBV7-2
CASSSFNTEAFF
TGTGCCAGCAGCTCCTTTAACACTGAAGCTTTCTTT
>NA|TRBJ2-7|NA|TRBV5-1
CASSLVGSEQYF
TGCGCCAGCAGCTTGGTGGGATCCGAGCAGTACTTC
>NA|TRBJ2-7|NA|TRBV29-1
CSVKGGQTYEQYF
TGCAGCGTTAAAGGGGGGCAGACCTACGAGCAGTACTTC
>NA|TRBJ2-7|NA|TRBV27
CASPRVLKGQYF
TGTGCCAGCCCTCGGGTCTTAAAGGGGCAGTACTTC
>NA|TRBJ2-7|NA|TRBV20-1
CRAVYDYEQYF
TGCCGCGCGGTATACGACTACGAGCAGTACTTC
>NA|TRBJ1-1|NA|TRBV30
CAWSTPRESTEAFF
TGTGCCTGGAGTACTCCCAGGGAAAGCACTGAAGCTTTCTTT
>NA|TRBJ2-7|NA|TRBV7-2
CASSLEGLEYEQYF
TGTGCCAGCAGCTTAGAGGGTTTGGAATACGAGCAGTACTTC
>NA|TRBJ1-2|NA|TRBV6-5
CASSPYGNSNYGYTF
TGTGCCAGCAGTCCCTATGGGAATAGTAACTATGGCTACACCTTC
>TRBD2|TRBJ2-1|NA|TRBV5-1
CASSLTSGDEQFF
TGCGCCAGCAGCTTAACTAGCGGAGATGAGCAGTTCTTC
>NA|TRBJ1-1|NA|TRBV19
CASSIGGNTEAFF
TGTGCCAGTAGTATAGGGGGAAACACTGAAGCTTTCTTT
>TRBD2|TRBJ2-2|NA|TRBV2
CASSGRTGRAEVAGELFF
TGTGCCAGCAGTGGGCGTACGGGGAGGGCCGAGGTTGCCGGGGAGCTGTTTTTT
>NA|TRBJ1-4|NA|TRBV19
CASSISGPFNEKLFF
TGTGCCAGTAGTATCTCCGGACCGTTTAACGAAAAACTGTTTTTT
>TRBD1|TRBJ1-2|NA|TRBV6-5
CASSFSGTGGDGYTF
TGTGCCAGCAGTTTTTCCGGGACAGGGGGCGATGGCTACACCTTC
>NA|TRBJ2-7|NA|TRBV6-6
CASSQRDEQYF
TGTGCCAGCAGTCAACGCGACGAGCAGTACTTC
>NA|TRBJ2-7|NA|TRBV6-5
CASGGGGNEQYF
TGTGCCAGCGGAGGGGGCGGGAACGAGCAGTACTTC
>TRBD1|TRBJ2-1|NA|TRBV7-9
CASSPSDRVSYNEQFF
TGTGCCAGCAGCCCCTCGGACAGGGTTTCCTACAATGAGCAGTTCTTC
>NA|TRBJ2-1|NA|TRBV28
CASSLFIGGVKEDEQFF
TGTGCCAGCAGTTTATTTATCGGCGGGGTTAAGGAGGATGAGCAGTTCTTC
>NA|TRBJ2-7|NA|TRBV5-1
CASSLGRSYEQYF
TGCGCCAGCAGCTTGGGACGGTCTTACGAGCAGTACTTC
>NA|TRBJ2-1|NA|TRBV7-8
CASSVSGLPNEQFF
TGTGCCAGCAGCGTTAGTGGACTCCCAAATGAGCAGTTCTTC
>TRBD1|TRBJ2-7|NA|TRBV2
CASSYTGDSYEQYF
TGTGCCAGCAGTTATACAGGGGACTCCTACGAGCAGTACTTC
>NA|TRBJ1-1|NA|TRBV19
CASSQFGGLMNTEAFF
TGTGCCAGTAGTCAATTCGGTGGACTTATGAACACTGAAGCTTTCTTT
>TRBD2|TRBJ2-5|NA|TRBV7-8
CASSPRLAGLQETQYF
TGTGCCAGCAGCCCGCGACTAGCGGGCCTCCAAGAGACCCAGTACTTC
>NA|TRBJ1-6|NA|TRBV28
CASSSSPFGRGPGSLSPLHF
TGTGCCAGCAGTTCCTCACCCTTCGGGCGCGGACCGGGCTCCCTCTCGCCCCTCCACTTT
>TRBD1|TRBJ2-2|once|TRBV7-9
CASSSALGTGVNTGELFF
TGTGCCAGCAGCTCCGCCCTCGGGACAGGGGTGAACACCGGGGAGCTGTTTTTT
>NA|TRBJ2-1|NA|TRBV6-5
CASSSYSSYNEQFF
TGTGCCAGCAGTTCGTATTCATCTTACAATGAGCAGTTCTTC
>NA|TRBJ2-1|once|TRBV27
CASSFGGVAQSDEQFF
TGTGCCAGCAGTTTTGGGGGAGTGGCTCAGAGCGATGAGCAGTTCTTC